This T cell receptor beta chain was profiled in a study of cytomegalovirus exposure and HLA in healthy donors. Primers: 60 Vbeta forward and 13 Jbeta reverse. The assay was immunoSEQ multiplex PCR, and TCRdb's table has in-frame clones only and misses some. Among over 150,000 clones listed, nearly 80% were seen once. Whole-study results and caveats: In a later analysis, compared with equally common non-associated chains, HLA-associated beta chains were more expanded. A list of more than 150 TCR beta chains associated with cytomegalovirus was given. Based on reports, TCR beta sequences accurately predicted HLA-A and HLA-B alleles for most subjects. Specific recognition of CMV antigens was confirmed in vitro for a few chains (all CMV-associated).

Of note for this clone: Its antigen is still unknown.

V gave up 6 bases and J gave up 0 bases; unmatched junction bases: 4. CDR1 MNHEY and CDR2 SVGAGI come from the germline V gene. The CDR3 sequence is 14 residues long. The chain joins TRBV6-5 to TRBJ2-7; TRBD1 matches at 8 bases. This receptor was obtained from a man younger than 35 in good health and CMV-seropositive. Source material: PBMCs. The DNA of the CDR3 is TGTGCCAGCAGAAGACAGGGGCACTCCTACGAGCAGTACTTC. The encoded protein is CASRRQGHSYEQYF.